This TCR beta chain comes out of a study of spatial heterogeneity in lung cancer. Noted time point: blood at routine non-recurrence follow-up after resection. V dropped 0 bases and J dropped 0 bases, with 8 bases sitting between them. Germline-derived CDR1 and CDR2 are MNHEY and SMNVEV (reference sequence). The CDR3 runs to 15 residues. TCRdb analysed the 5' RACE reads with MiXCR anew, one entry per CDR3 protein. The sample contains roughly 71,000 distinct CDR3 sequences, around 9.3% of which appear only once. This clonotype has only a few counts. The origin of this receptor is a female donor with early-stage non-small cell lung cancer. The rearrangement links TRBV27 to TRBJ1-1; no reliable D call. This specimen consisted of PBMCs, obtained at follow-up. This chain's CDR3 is CASSLSGSLNTEAFF. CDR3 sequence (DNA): TGTGCCAGCAGTTTATCGGGCAGTTTGAACACTGAAGCTTTCTTT.